These T cell receptor beta chains were read from a single sample in a study of PD-L1 blockade in urothelial cancer. The protocol was immunoSEQ multiplex PCR, while the TCRdb copy is restricted to in-frame clones and leaves out a portion. The sample holds roughly 52,000 clones; approximately 84% are singletons and the top ten take 1% to 1.5%. The material sequenced was PBMCs, taken around atezolizumab (anti-PD-L1) treatment. These receptors were collected from a man aged 50-60 years with urothelial cancer. Both conserved end residues are part of each CDR3. Clone size is not always given. Where it is, it says once, few, many or a class for expanded clones.

CDR3: CASSSPTSGGNTIYF
J: TRBJ1-3
V: TRBV28
size: -

CDR3: CASSTSAVNYGYTF
J: TRBJ1-2
V: TRBV19
size: -

CDR3: CASSLGDRAQETQYF
J: TRBJ2-5
V: TRBV11-1
size: few

CDR3: CASSPSLGQGSEQYF
J: TRBJ2-7
V: TRBV2
size: -

CDR3: CASSSINRGQTQYF
J: TRBJ2-5
V: TRBV5-1
size: -

CDR3: CASSFRVLNQPQHF
J: TRBJ1-5
V: TRBV28
size: -

CDR3: CASSLGGIRSYNEQFF
J: TRBJ2-1
V: TRBV5-8
size: -

CDR3: CASSLVSGRVTYNEQFF
J: TRBJ2-1
V: TRBV7-9
size: once

CDR3: CASSPGTSYEQYF
J: TRBJ2-7
V: TRBV10-1
size: few

CDR3: CARSRQETQYF
J: TRBJ2-5
V: TRBV2
size: -